This T cell receptor beta chain stems from a study of blood T cell repertoires in COVID-19. About the study: From the United States, Italy and Spain came samples of acute and convalescent COVID-19. Sources were T cells, B-cell-depleted T cells, or PBMCs; the material itself was cDNA or gDNA.

CDR1 and CDR2 (germline): SGHRS, YFSETQ. The length of the CDR3 is 14 residues. J gave up 3 bases and V 5 bases, and 5 bases lay outside the gene matches. Authors' methods: Amplification of reference gene primers was used by the study to estimate nucleated cell counts. Some clones are missing from TCRdb's copy, which holds only in-frame ones; the method was immunoSEQ multiplex PCR. D and trimming come from the DNA, and the V and J calls and clone size come from that table. The data contain fewer than 350,000 clones, roughly 90% of them singletons. Those enrolled, adults aged about 18 to 95 years, came from some 25 US areas.

Sequencing was carried out using PBMCs or T cells enriched from blood (not recorded which). This clonotype originated in a woman between 18 and 30 years old with acute COVID-19. The rearrangement joins TRBV5-1 to TRBJ2-5, with TRBD2 matching over 9 bases. The CDR3: CASRPGTSKETQYF. In nucleotides, the CDR3 is TGCGCCAGCAGGCCCGGGACTAGCAAAGAGACCCAGTACTTC.